What follows describes a single T cell receptor (beta chain). The CDR3 is made up of 12 amino acids. V was cut by 11 bases and J by 7 bases, with 17 bases left in between. Germline-derived CDR1 and CDR2 are SGHTA and FQGNSA. The entry originates in a study of CD8 T cells in Susac syndrome. RNA, at roughly 0.45 to 1 ug, was reverse transcribed with random hexamers. TCRdb passed the immunoSEQ multiplex PCR reads through MiXCR, listing each CDR3 protein once. The table includes roughly 120,000 distinct CDR3 sequences, more than 85% detected once. The chain is built from TRBV7-2 and TRBJ1-1; TRBD1 might be the D (5 bases). The receptor was isolated from a human donor with multiple sclerosis. The sequenced sample was CD8+ T cells from PBMCs. The CDR3 DNA is TGTGCCGAAAGGGCAGGGCCCAATGAAGCTTTCTTT. The encoded protein is CAERAGPNEAFF.